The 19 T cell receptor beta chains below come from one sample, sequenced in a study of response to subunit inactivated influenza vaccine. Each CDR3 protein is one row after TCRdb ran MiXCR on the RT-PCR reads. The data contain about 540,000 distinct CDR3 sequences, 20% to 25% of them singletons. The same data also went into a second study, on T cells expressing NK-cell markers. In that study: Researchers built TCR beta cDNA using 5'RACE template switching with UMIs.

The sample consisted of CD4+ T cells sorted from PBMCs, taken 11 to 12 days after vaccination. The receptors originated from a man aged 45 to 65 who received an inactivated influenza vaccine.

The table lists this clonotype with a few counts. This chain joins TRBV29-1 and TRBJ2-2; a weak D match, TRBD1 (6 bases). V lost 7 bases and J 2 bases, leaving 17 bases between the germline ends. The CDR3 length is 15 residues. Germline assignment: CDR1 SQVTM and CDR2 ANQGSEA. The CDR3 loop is CSAQRQGINTGELFF. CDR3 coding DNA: TGCAGCGCCCAAAGGCAGGGGATAAACACCGGGGAGCTGTTTTTT.

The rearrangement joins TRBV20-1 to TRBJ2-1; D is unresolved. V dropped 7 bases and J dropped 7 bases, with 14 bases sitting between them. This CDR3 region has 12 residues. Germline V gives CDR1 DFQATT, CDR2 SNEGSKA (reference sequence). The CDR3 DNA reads TGCAGTGGATTGGGTGGTGGGAATGAGCAGTTCTTC. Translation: CSGLGGGNEQFF.

CDR3 sequence (DNA): TGTGCCAGCAGAGGAAGGGGAATGAACACCGGGGAGCTGTTTTTT. Protein product: CASRGRGMNTGELFF. The chain is built from TRBV25-1 and TRBJ2-2; D is perhaps TRBD1 (5 bases). Germline V lookup: CDR1 MGHDK, CDR2 SYGVNS. The ends were cut back, 6 bases at V and 1 base at J, with 12 bases in the middle. CDR3 length equals 15 residues.

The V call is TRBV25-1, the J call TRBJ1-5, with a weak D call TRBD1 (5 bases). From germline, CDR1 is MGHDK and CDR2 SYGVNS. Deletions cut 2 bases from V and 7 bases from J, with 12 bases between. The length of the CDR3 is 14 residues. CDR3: CASSEPGPGQPQHF. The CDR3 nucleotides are TGTGCCAGCAGTGAACCAGGGCCCGGGCAGCCCCAGCATTTT.

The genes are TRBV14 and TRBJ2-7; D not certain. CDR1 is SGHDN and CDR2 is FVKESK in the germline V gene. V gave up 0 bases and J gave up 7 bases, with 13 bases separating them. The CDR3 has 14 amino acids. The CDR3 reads CASSQDGNAREQYF. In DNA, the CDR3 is TGTGCCAGCAGCCAAGATGGGAACGCTAGAGAGCAGTACTTC.

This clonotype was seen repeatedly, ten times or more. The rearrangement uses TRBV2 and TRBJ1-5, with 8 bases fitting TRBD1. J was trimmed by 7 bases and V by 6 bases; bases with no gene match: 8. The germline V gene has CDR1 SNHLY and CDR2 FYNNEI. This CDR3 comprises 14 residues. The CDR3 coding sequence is TGTGCCAGCAGGGTGCAGGGGGCGAAACAGCCCCAGCATTTT. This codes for CASRVQGAKQPQHF.

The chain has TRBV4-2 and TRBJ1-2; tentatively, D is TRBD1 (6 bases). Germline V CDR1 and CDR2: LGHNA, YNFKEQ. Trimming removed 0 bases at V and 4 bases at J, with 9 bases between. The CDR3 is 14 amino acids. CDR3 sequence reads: CASSQDDRSYGYTF. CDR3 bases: TGTGCCAGCAGCCAAGATGACAGGAGCTATGGCTACACCTTC.

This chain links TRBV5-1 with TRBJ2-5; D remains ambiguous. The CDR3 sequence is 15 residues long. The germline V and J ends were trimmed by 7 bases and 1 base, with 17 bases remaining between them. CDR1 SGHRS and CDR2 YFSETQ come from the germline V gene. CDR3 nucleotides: TGCGCCAGCGCCCTCAACCTGGGCCCCCAAGAGACCCAGTACTTC. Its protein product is CASALNLGPQETQYF.

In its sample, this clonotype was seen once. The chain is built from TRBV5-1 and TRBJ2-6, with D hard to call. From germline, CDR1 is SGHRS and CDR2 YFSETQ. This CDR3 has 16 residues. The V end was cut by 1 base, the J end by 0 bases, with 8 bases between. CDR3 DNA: TGCGCCAGCAGCTTGTACAGAAGCTCTGGGGCCAACGTCCTGACTTTC. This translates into CASSLYRSSGANVLTF.

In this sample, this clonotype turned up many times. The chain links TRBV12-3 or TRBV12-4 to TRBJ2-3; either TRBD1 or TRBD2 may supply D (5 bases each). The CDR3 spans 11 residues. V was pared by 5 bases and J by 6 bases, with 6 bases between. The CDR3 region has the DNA TGTGCCAGCAGTGAGGGGGATACGCAGTATTTT. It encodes CASSEGDTQYF.

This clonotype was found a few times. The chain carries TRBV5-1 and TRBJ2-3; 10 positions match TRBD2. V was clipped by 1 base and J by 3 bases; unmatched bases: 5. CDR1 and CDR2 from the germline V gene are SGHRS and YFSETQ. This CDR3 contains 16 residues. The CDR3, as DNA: TGCGCCAGCAGCTTGACCCCTAGCGGGAGAACAGATACGCAGTATTTT. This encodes CASSLTPSGRTDTQYF.

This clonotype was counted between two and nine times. CDR3 in DNA: TGTGCCAGCAGACTAGATATTTACAATGAGCAGTTCTTC. Amino acid sequence: CASRLDIYNEQFF. V gene TRBV12-3 or TRBV12-4 combines with J gene TRBJ2-1; D is perhaps TRBD2 (5 bases). The CDR3 sequence is 13 residues long. V dropped 6 bases and J dropped 4 bases, with 10 bases sitting between them.

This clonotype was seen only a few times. In nucleotides, the CDR3 is TGTGCCAGCAGTGCCTTCGGGGTAAATGAGCAGTTCTTC. It yields the protein CASSAFGVNEQFF. The rearrangement links TRBV6-1 to TRBJ2-1; D is perhaps TRBD2 (5 bases). This CDR3 contains 13 residues. Germline CDR1 MNHNS, CDR2 SASEGT. Trimming took off 4 bases at V and 7 bases at J, with 11 bases between the two ends.

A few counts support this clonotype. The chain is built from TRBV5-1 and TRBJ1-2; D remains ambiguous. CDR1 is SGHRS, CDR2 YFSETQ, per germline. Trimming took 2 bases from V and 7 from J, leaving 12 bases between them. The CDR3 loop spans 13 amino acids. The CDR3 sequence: CASSFIRLGGYTF. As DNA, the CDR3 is TGCGCCAGCAGCTTTATCCGTTTGGGTGGCTACACCTTC.

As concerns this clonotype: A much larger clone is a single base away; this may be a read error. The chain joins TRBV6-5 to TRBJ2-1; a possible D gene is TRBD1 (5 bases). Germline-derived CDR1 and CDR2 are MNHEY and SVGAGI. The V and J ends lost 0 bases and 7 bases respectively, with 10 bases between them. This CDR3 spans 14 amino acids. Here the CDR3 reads CASSYSRTGNEQFF. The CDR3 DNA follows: TGTGCCAGCAGTTACTCGAGAACAGGTAATGAGCAGTTCTTC.

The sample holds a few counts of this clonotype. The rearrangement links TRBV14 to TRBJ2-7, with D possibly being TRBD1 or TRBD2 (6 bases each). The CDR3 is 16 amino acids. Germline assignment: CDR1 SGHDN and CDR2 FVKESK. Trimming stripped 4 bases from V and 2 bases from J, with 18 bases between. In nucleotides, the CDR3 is TGTGCCAGCAGCCGCTCCGCGGGACACGTTACCTACGAGCAGTACTTC. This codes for CASSRSAGHVTYEQYF.

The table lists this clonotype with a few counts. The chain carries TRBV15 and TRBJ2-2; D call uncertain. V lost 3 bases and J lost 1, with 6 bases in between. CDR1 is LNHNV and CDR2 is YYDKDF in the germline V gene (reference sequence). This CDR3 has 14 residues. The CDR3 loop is CATSSGQNTGELFF. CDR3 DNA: TGTGCCACCAGCAGTGGGCAGAACACCGGGGAGCTGTTTTTT.

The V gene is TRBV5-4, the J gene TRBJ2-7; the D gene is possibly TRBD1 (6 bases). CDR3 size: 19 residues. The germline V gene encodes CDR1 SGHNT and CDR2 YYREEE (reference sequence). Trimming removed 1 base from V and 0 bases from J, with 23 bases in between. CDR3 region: CASSLRSRTVRPTSYEQYF. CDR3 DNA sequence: TGTGCCAGCAGCTTGCGCAGTAGGACAGTCCGGCCGACCTCCTACGAGCAGTACTTC.

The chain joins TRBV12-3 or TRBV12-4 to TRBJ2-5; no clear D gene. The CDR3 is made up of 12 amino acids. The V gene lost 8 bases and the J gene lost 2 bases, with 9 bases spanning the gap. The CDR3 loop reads CASSQPQETQYF. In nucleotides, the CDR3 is TGTGCCAGCTCACAGCCTCAAGAGACCCAGTACTTC.